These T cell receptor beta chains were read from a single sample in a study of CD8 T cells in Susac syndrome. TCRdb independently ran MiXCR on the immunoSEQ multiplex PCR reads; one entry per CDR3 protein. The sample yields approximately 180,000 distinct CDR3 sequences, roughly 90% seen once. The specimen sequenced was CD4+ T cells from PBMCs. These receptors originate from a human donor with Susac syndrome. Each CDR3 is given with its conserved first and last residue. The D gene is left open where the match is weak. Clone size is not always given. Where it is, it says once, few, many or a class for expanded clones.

CDR3 DNA: TGTGCCAGCAGTTTCTCTGACAGCTACGACTCTGGAAACACCATATATTTT
CDR3 protein: CASSFSDSYDSGNTIYF
J gene: TRBJ1-3
clone size: .
V gene: TRBV12-3/TRBV12-4
D gene: .

CDR3 DNA: TGTGCCAACACTTTAACGACAGAGCAGAATGAAAAACTGTTTTTT
CDR3 protein: CANTLTTEQNEKLFF
J gene: TRBJ1-4
clone size: .
V gene: TRBV6-4
D gene: .

CDR3 DNA: TGTGCCAGCAGCTTAGAATTGGGGAAAGGAAACACCATATATTTT
CDR3 protein: CASSLELGKGNTIYF
J gene: TRBJ1-3
clone size: .
V gene: TRBV11-2
D gene: .

CDR3 DNA: TGTGCCAGCTCACCACCGTTACGGGGAAAGGAGAAAGAGACCCAGTACTTC
CDR3 protein: CASSPPLRGKEKETQYF
J gene: TRBJ2-5
clone size: .
V gene: TRBV18
D gene: .

CDR3 DNA: TGCGCCAGCAGCTTGGAGGGCTTAGAAAAACTGTTTTTT
CDR3 protein: CASSLEGLEKLFF
J gene: TRBJ1-4
clone size: .
V gene: TRBV5-1
D gene: .

CDR3 DNA: TGCAGTGCCAGTCGCGGGGGCAATGAGCAGTTCTTC
CDR3 protein: CSASRGGNEQFF
J gene: TRBJ2-1
clone size: .
V gene: TRBV20-1
D gene: TRBD2

CDR3 DNA: TGCGCCAGCAGCTTTGCGGCAGAAGAGACCCAGTACTTC
CDR3 protein: CASSFAAEETQYF
J gene: TRBJ2-5
clone size: once
V gene: TRBV5-1
D gene: .

CDR3 DNA: TGTGCCAGCAGCGTAGCTACGGGACAGGGGTTAAGAGGAAACACCATATATTTT
CDR3 protein: CASSVATGQGLRGNTIYF
J gene: TRBJ1-3
clone size: .
V gene: TRBV9
D gene: TRBD1

CDR3 DNA: TGTGCCTGGAGTGTCGGCGTCGACCTACGAGCCCCCTTC
CDR3 protein: CAWSVGVDLRAPF
J gene: TRBJ2-7
clone size: .
V gene: TRBV30
D gene: .

CDR3 DNA: TGTGCCAGCAGCCGACTGGCGGGGTGGGGCAATGAGCAGTTCTTC
CDR3 protein: CASSRLAGWGNEQFF
J gene: TRBJ2-1
clone size: .
V gene: TRBV7-8
D gene: .

CDR3 DNA: TGTGCCATCAGTGAGTCGGGGGACAGCTCCTACGAGCAGTACTTC
CDR3 protein: CAISESGDSSYEQYF
J gene: TRBJ2-7
clone size: .
V gene: TRBV10-3
D gene: TRBD1

CDR3 DNA: TGTGCCAGCACCCGACTAGTCCTCTACGAGCAGTACTTC
CDR3 protein: CASTRLVLYEQYF
J gene: TRBJ2-7
clone size: .
V gene: TRBV2
D gene: .

CDR3 DNA: TGTGCCAGCATCCTTCAAGGGCAGAATAAAGCTTTCTTT
CDR3 protein: CASILQGQNKAFF
J gene: TRBJ1-1
clone size: .
V gene: TRBV27
D gene: .

CDR3 DNA: TGTGCCAGCTCTCAAACCCAGGGAAATGGCTACACCTTC
CDR3 protein: CASSQTQGNGYTF
J gene: TRBJ1-2
clone size: .
V gene: TRBV18
D gene: .

CDR3 DNA: TGTGCCAGCAGATCGTACAGTCCTGAAGCTTTCTTT
CDR3 protein: CASRSYSPEAFF
J gene: TRBJ1-1
clone size: .
V gene: TRBV6-2/TRBV6-3
D gene: .

CDR3 DNA: TGTGCCAGCAGCTGGAGGCTGGCTCCGGATACGCAGTATTTT
CDR3 protein: CASSWRLAPDTQYF
J gene: TRBJ2-3
clone size: .
V gene: TRBV5-4
D gene: .

CDR3 DNA: TGTGCCAGCACCGTCGGGTTGAGCGTGACTCTGGATACGCAGTATTTT
CDR3 protein: CASTVGLSVTLDTQYF
J gene: TRBJ2-3
clone size: .
V gene: TRBV7-2
D gene: .

CDR3 DNA: TGTGCCAGCAGTCCCCCCTCGACAGAGACCCAGTACTTC
CDR3 protein: CASSPPSTETQYF
J gene: TRBJ2-5
clone size: .
V gene: TRBV28
D gene: .

CDR3 DNA: TGTGCCTGGAGTGTGCAGGGTTACGAAAAACTGTTTTTT
CDR3 protein: CAWSVQGYEKLFF
J gene: TRBJ1-4
clone size: .
V gene: TRBV30
D gene: .

CDR3 DNA: TGTGCCAGCAGTTTTGAGGGGAATGGCTACGAGCAGTACTTC
CDR3 protein: CASSFEGNGYEQYF
J gene: TRBJ2-7
clone size: once
V gene: TRBV27
D gene: .

CDR3 DNA: TGTGCCAGCAGTGAATTTCGTGAGACCCAGTACTTC
CDR3 protein: CASSEFRETQYF
J gene: TRBJ2-5
clone size: .
V gene: TRBV2
D gene: .

CDR3 DNA: TGTGCCACCCACGGACAGGGGGCTACTGAAGCTTTCTTT
CDR3 protein: CATHGQGATEAFF
J gene: TRBJ1-1
clone size: .
V gene: TRBV2
D gene: TRBD1

CDR3 DNA: TGTGCCAGCTCACCGTCCCGGCGTCTCCATGAGCAGTTCTTC
CDR3 protein: CASSPSRRLHEQFF
J gene: TRBJ2-1
clone size: .
V gene: TRBV18
D gene: .

CDR3 DNA: TGCGCCAGCAAACGCGGGCTCAGCACAGATACGCAGTATTTT
CDR3 protein: CASKRGLSTDTQYF
J gene: TRBJ2-3
clone size: .
V gene: TRBV4-1
D gene: .

CDR3 DNA: TGTGCCAGCAGCTTGGCAGACTATGGCTACACCTTC
CDR3 protein: CASSLADYGYTF
J gene: TRBJ1-2
clone size: few
V gene: TRBV5-6
D gene: .

CDR3 DNA: TGTGCCAGCAGAAGAGTTCCGGGACTAGCGGGGGGGAGTAAGTACGAGCAGTACTTC
CDR3 protein: CASRRVPGLAGGSKYEQYF
J gene: TRBJ2-7
clone size: .
V gene: TRBV21-1
D gene: .

CDR3 DNA: TGTGCCAGCAGCCAAGAAGGGGGAGCGGGAGGGCTTTACGAGCAGTACTTC
CDR3 protein: CASSQEGGAGGLYEQYF
J gene: TRBJ2-7
clone size: .
V gene: TRBV4-2
D gene: TRBD2

CDR3 DNA: TGTGCCAGCAGCCCCGGGGACTTCGGGACTGGGGCCAACGTCCTGACTTTC
CDR3 protein: CASSPGDFGTGANVLTF
J gene: TRBJ2-6
clone size: once
V gene: TRBV27
D gene: .

CDR3 DNA: TGTGCCAGCAGCCTCGGGACTATAAATGAGCAGTTCTTC
CDR3 protein: CASSLGTINEQFF
J gene: TRBJ2-1
clone size: .
V gene: TRBV3-1
D gene: TRBD2